The 23 T cell receptor beta chains below were found in one sample sequenced in a study of blood T cell repertoires in COVID-19. This table comes from immunoSEQ multiplex PCR, and its TCRdb copy is limited to in-frame clones, with some not included. The data show over 150,000 clones, about 80% seen once. Specimen: peripheral blood. These receptors came from a human donor in a cohort sampled during active COVID-19.

The chain carries TRBV7-9 and TRBJ2-2; no definite D call. Trimming shortened V by 5 bases and J by 4 bases, and 8 bases separated the two germline ends. From germline, CDR1 is SEHNR and CDR2 FQNEAQ (reference sequence). There are 13 residues in the CDR3. The DNA of the CDR3 is TGTGCCAGCAGCCCTTCGGGCACCGGGGAGCTGTTTTTT. This translates into CASSPSGTGELFF.

The rearrangement links TRBV7-9 to TRBJ1-5, with 7 bases matching TRBD1. V lost 1 base, J lost 0 bases, and 0 bases stayed unmatched. Germline V gene sequence: CDR1 SEHNR, CDR2 FQNEAQ (reference sequence). This CDR3 is 15 amino acids long. CDR3 amino acids: CASSLGDSSNQPQHF. The CDR3 coding sequence is TGTGCCAGCAGCTTAGGGGACAGTAGCAATCAGCCCCAGCATTTT.

This sequence joins TRBV2 and TRBJ2-7; the D gene is possibly TRBD2 (5 bases). In germline, CDR1 is SNHLY, CDR2 FYNNEI. Trimming stripped 4 bases from V and 3 bases from J, with 22 bases between. This CDR3 has 17 residues. CDR3 nucleotide sequence: TGTGCCAGCAGTGTGATTAATTGGGCTCTTGACTACTACGAGCAGTACTTC. Translation: CASSVINWALDYYEQYF.

The chain employs TRBV4-1 and TRBJ2-2, with 12 bases identical to TRBD2. With V trimmed by 1 base and J by 1 base, 4 bases remained unmatched. This CDR3 spans 18 amino acids. CDR1 MGHRA and CDR2 YSYEKL come from the germline V gene. DNA for the CDR3: TGCGCCAGCAGCCAAGTACTAGCGGGGGGACGGAACACCGGGGAGCTGTTTTTT. It is translated as CASSQVLAGGRNTGELFF.

The chain links TRBV7-8 to TRBJ2-1, with D possibly being TRBD2 (5 bases). Deletions cut 2 bases from V and 3 bases from J, with 23 bases between. CDR3 length: 19 residues. CDR1 and CDR2 (germline): SGHVS, FQNEAQ. CDR3 region: CASSLLRVLLASHYNEQFF. DNA of the CDR3: TGTGCCAGCAGCTTATTGAGGGTACTGTTAGCCTCCCACTACAATGAGCAGTTCTTC. The entire variable domain, with the rest obtained from reference TRBV7-8 and TRBJ2-1, is as follows: GAGVSQSPRYKVAKRGQDVALRCDPISGHVSLFWYQQALGQGPEFLTYFQNEAQLDKSGLPSDRFFAERPEGSVSTLKIQRTQQEDSAVYLCASSLLRVLLASHYNEQFFGPGTRLTVL.

The chain has TRBV5-1 and TRBJ1-3; TRBD1 matches 8 bases. The V segment lost 5 bases and the J segment 0 bases; nucleotides outside the gene matches: 19. The CDR3 sequence is 20 residues long. Germline CDR1 reads SGHRS; CDR2 reads YFSETQ. The CDR3 DNA reads TGCGCCAGCAGGGGGGTTTGGAGCTCGGGACAGGACTTCTCTGGAAACACCATATATTTT. As protein: CASRGVWSSGQDFSGNTIYF.

As for this clone: Germline and junction disagree at one end, which may indicate a read error. The V and J genes are TRBV19 and TRBJ2-3; D gene ambiguous. This CDR3 has 14 amino acids. The germline V gene has CDR1 LNHDA and CDR2 SQIVND (reference sequence). The CDR3 region is CASSIAHSTDTQYF. The CDR3 nucleotides are TGTGCCAGTAGCATAGCCCATAGCACAGATACGCAGTATTTT.

Only one count was recorded for this clone. V is TRBV3-1 (or the pseudogene TRBV3-2) and J is TRBJ1-3, with 9 bases fitting TRBD1. The CDR3 has 16 residues. Germline V CDR1 and CDR2: LGHDT, YNNKEL (reference sequence). The V and J ends lost 3 bases and 1 base, in that order; junction bases with no gene match: 4. CDR3 residues: CASSQGTGSSGNTIYF. Written as DNA, the CDR3 is TGTGCCAGCAGCCAGGGGACAGGGAGTTCTGGAAACACCATATATTTT.

The V call is TRBV15, the J call TRBJ1-5; no reliable D call. The CDR3 spans 15 residues. Per germline, CDR1 LNHNV and CDR2 YYDKDF (reference sequence). V was trimmed by 3 bases and J by 6 bases, leaving 15 bases between them. The CDR3 is CATSSESWGGQPQHF. In DNA form, the CDR3 reads TGTGCCACCAGCAGCGAAAGTTGGGGAGGTCAGCCCCAGCATTTT.

This clone was detected a few times. This chain connects TRBV5-4 to TRBJ2-1, with TRBD1 as a possible D gene (5 bases). The germline V and J ends were trimmed by 4 bases and 5 bases, with 13 bases remaining between them. The CDR3 runs 14 residues. Germline V gives CDR1 SGHNT, CDR2 YYREEE (reference sequence). CDR3: CASSSSWGDNEQFF. In nucleotides, the CDR3 is TGTGCCAGCAGCAGCTCTTGGGGCGACAATGAGCAGTTCTTC.

There are a few counts of this clone. This chain links TRBV5-4 with TRBJ1-1, with D possibly TRBD1 on 6 matching bases. From germline, CDR1 is SGHNT and CDR2 YYREEE (reference sequence). Trimming took 9 bases from V and 2 from J, leaving 17 bases between them. The CDR3 totals 14 residues. CDR3 DNA sequence: TGTGCCACCTCATATGCGGGGGCAAACACTGAAGCTTTCTTT. As protein: CATSYAGANTEAFF.

The gene calls are TRBV5-1 and TRBJ2-3; 7 nucleotides agree with TRBD1. V shed 0 bases and J 8 bases; nucleotides not matched to a gene: 18. The CDR3 has 18 residues. Germline CDR1 is SGHRS and CDR2 is YFSETQ. CDR3 loop: CASSLDLSEGAVFLTQYF. The CDR3 nucleotides read TGCGCCAGCAGCTTGGACCTCTCCGAGGGGGCGGTTTTTCTTACGCAGTATTTT.

The chain links TRBV10-3 to TRBJ2-1, with TRBD2 matching over 9 bases. This CDR3 region has 13 residues. The germline CDR1 and CDR2 sequences are ENHRY and SYGVKD. Trimming at V came to 8 bases and at J to 5 bases, leaving 4 bases not matched to a gene. CDR3 protein: CAIARGGNNEQFF. The DNA of the CDR3 is TGTGCCATCGCGCGGGGGGGGAACAATGAGCAGTTCTTC.

This chain joins TRBV13 and TRBJ1-2, with D uncertain. With 5 bases removed from V and 8 bases from J, the gap between germline ends came to 15 bases. CDR3 length equals 13 residues. Germline lookup yields CDR1 PRHDT and CDR2 FYEKMQ (reference sequence). CDR3 amino acids: CASSVNAHEGYTF. The CDR3 DNA reads as TGTGCCAGCAGCGTCAACGCACATGAAGGCTACACCTTC.

This chain uses TRBV5-6 with TRBJ1-2; perhaps TRBD1 as D (6 bases). The V gene's germline CDR1 is SGHDT and CDR2 YYEEEE. There are 16 residues in the CDR3. V was clipped by 0 bases and J by 4 bases, with 16 bases between them. CDR3 sequence: CASSLELSGVGYGYTF. The CDR3 DNA reads as TGTGCCAGCAGCTTGGAACTATCAGGGGTAGGCTATGGCTACACCTTC.

This chain joins TRBV24-1 and TRBJ2-7; tentative D call: TRBD2 (6 bases). Trimming took 4 bases from V and 7 from J, leaving 13 bases between them. The CDR3 length is 13 residues. Germline loops: CDR1 KGHDR, CDR2 SFDVKD. The CDR3 DNA follows: TGTGCCACCAGTGACCCGGGACTTGGAGAGCAGTACTTC. Protein sequence: CATSDPGLGEQYF.

The V call is TRBV30, the J call TRBJ1-5; maybe TRBD1 (5 bases). This CDR3 contains 14 residues. The V end lost 0 bases, the J end lost 4 bases, and 10 bases lay between the germline ends. Germline loops: CDR1 GTSNPN, CDR2 SVGIG (reference sequence). The CDR3 nucleotides are TGTGCCTGGAGTGTGGTCGGGGGAAATCAGCCCCAGCATTTT. Its translation: CAWSVVGGNQPQHF.

The chain is built from TRBV30 and TRBJ1-1; D not certain. The V end was cut by 6 bases, the J end by 2 bases, with 19 bases between. The CDR3 spans 15 residues. The V gene's germline CDR1 is GTSNPN and CDR2 SVGIG (reference sequence). The CDR3 sequence: CACNLRALGNTEAFF. Here the CDR3 DNA reads TGTGCCTGCAACCTACGAGCGTTGGGTAACACTGAAGCTTTCTTT.

The gene calls are TRBV19 and TRBJ1-6; D call uncertain. Germline V gene data show CDR1 as LNHDA and CDR2 as SQIVND (reference sequence). This CDR3 is 16 amino acids long. Trimming took 3 bases from V and 0 from J, leaving 9 bases between them. CDR3 protein: CASSIDGSSYNSPLHF. CDR3 sequence (DNA): TGTGCCAGTAGTATCGACGGGAGCTCCTATAATTCACCCCTCCACTTT.

This chain joins TRBV7-9 and TRBJ2-4; 7 bases are shared with TRBD1. V was clipped by 11 bases and J by 6 bases; unmatched bases: 7. Germline values: CDR1 SEHNR, CDR2 FQNEAQ (reference sequence). The CDR3 is 12 amino acids. This CDR3 reads CAVNRQGNIQYF. The DNA of the CDR3 is TGTGCCGTAAACCGACAGGGAAACATTCAGTACTTC.

This chain connects TRBV24-1 to TRBJ2-7; D perhaps matches TRBD2 (5 bases). CDR3 length: 17 amino acids. V was trimmed by 7 bases and J by 1 base, leaving 22 bases between them. Germline values: CDR1 KGHDR, CDR2 SFDVKD. The CDR3 nucleotides are TGTGCCACCAGGGGAATACGACTATTCCCTCCTTCCTACGAGCAGTACTTC. Translated: CATRGIRLFPPSYEQYF.

The V gene is TRBV5-5, the J gene TRBJ2-7; 12 bases are shared with TRBD1. The germline CDR1 and CDR2 sequences are SGHKS and YYEKEE (reference sequence). V lost 1 base and J lost 6; bases outside the gene matches: 8. CDR3 length: 16 amino acids. CDR3 sequence (DNA): TGTGCCAGCAGCTTGATCCCCGGGACAGGGGGCTCCGAGCAGTACTTC. Amino acids: CASSLIPGTGGSEQYF.

The rearrangement links TRBV9 to TRBJ1-5; TRBD1 aligns across 8 bases. Trimming removed 4 bases from V and 2 bases from J; junction bases left unmatched: 14. This CDR3 spans 18 amino acids. CDR1 and CDR2 (germline): SGDLS, YYNGEE. CDR3 protein: CASSSGQGGIHGNQPQHF. Here the CDR3 DNA reads TGTGCCAGCAGCTCCGGACAGGGCGGTATACATGGCAATCAGCCCCAGCATTTT.